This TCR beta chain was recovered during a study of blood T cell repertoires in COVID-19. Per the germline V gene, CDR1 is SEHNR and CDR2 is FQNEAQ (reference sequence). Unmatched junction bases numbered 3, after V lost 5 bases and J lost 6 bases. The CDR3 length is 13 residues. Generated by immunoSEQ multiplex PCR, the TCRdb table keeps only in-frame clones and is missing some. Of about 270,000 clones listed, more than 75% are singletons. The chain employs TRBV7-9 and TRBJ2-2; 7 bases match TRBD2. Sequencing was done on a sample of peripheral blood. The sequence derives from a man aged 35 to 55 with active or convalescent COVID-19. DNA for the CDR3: TGTGCCAGCAGCCTCGGACTAGCCGGGGAGCTGTTTTTT. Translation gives CASSLGLAGELFF.